The present T cell receptor (beta chain) was sequenced within a study of OX40 agonist ivuxolimab in advanced cancers. Overall study findings and caveats: Near-lowest levels of clonal expansion characterized partial responders at 0.1-3.0 mg/kg.

At cycle 4 day 1, cycle 7 day 1, and baseline, blood was sampled. Turning to this clone: The target antigen is unknown.

Sequencing was performed with immunoSEQ multiplex PCR; in TCRdb, only in-frame clones are kept and a portion is missing. Here the sample spans about 46,000 clones, 89% being singletons. The length of the CDR3 is 15 residues. Trimming stripped 3 bases from V and 2 bases from J, with 14 bases between. Germline V gives CDR1 MNHNS, CDR2 SASEGT. This specimen consisted of CD4+ or CD8+ T cells sorted from blood, obtained in a trial of the OX40 agonist ivuxolimab. The chain employs TRBV6-1 and TRBJ2-7, with D perhaps being TRBD1 or TRBD2 (6 bases each). The sequence derives from an adult with an advanced solid tumor such as melanoma, head and neck, liver or kidney cancer. The DNA of the CDR3 is TGTGCCAGCAGTGATTCGGGGGCCGATGCCTACGAGCAGTACTTC. Amino acid sequence: CASSDSGADAYEQYF.